These T cell receptor beta chains were read from a single sample in a study of T-cell reconstitution after alpha-beta-depleted transplantation in children. TCRdb reanalysed the PCR reads using MiXCR and keeps one entry per CDR3 protein. The sample includes 490,000 or so distinct CDR3 sequences, about an eighth of them seen just once. This sample comprised PBMCs from the stem cell graft donor, obtained from the stem cell graft. Source of these receptors: a human donor who donated a stem cell graft to a child with combined immunodeficiency. CDR3s include the opening cysteine and the closing phenylalanine or tryptophan. The D gene is left open where the match is weak. Not every row has a clone size; where given, it reads once, few, many or a size class.

D gene	V gene	J gene	clone size	CDR3 protein	CDR3 DNA
NA	TRBV3-1	TRBJ2-3	once	CASSQATTDTQYF	TGTGCCAGCAGCCAAGCAACCACAGATACGCAGTATTTT
TRBD2	TRBV6-2/TRBV6-3	TRBJ2-3	many	CASSYSPSGKISDTQYF	TGTGCCAGCAGTTACTCTCCTAGCGGGAAAATCTCAGATACGCAGTATTTT
NA	TRBV20-1	TRBJ2-3	few	CSARTQFGTDTQYF	TGCAGTGCGCGGACCCAATTCGGCACAGATACGCAGTATTTT
NA	TRBV20-1	TRBJ2-3	NA	CSASPGPEDTQYF	TGCAGTGCTAGTCCCGGACCGGAAGATACGCAGTATTTT
TRBD2	TRBV10-3	TRBJ2-1	NA	CAISESWSGSSYNEQFF	TGTGCCATCAGTGAGTCGTGGAGCGGGAGCTCCTACAATGAGCAGTTCTTC
TRBD2	TRBV7-3	TRBJ2-2	few	CASSSAGLANTGELFF	TGTGCCAGCAGCTCGGCCGGACTAGCGAACACCGGGGAGCTGTTTTTT
TRBD2	TRBV7-2	TRBJ2-1	NA	CASSLNSGAHNEQFF	TGTGCCAGCAGCTTAAATAGCGGGGCCCACAATGAGCAGTTCTTC
NA	TRBV12-3/TRBV12-4	TRBJ1-2	many	CASSLSWGDYGYTF	TGTGCCAGCAGTTTAAGCTGGGGCGACTATGGCTACACCTTC
NA	TRBV21-1	TRBJ2-1	few	CASSKLPGLATKSYNEQFF	TGTGCCAGCAGCAAACTCCCCGGACTAGCGACCAAGTCCTACAATGAGCAGTTCTTC
NA	TRBV7-2	TRBJ2-3	many	CASSLNAGADTQYF	TGTGCCAGCAGCTTAAACGCAGGGGCAGATACGCAGTATTTT
NA	TRBV20-1	TRBJ2-7	many	CSARRDHTLDDYEQYF	TGCAGTGCACGCCGGGACCATACACTAGACGACTACGAGCAGTACTTC
NA	TRBV10-3	TRBJ2-7	NA	CASLRDGTYEQYF	TGTGCCAGTCTCCGGGACGGGACCTACGAGCAGTACTTC
NA	TRBV30	TRBJ2-2	few	CAWSVLAGITGELFF	TGTGCCTGGAGTGTACTGGCGGGGATCACCGGGGAGCTGTTTTTT
NA	TRBV5-6	TRBJ1-2	NA	CASSCQGPDGYTF	TGTGCCAGCAGCTGCCAGGGACCGGATGGCTACACCTTC
NA	TRBV24-1	TRBJ2-7	NA	CATSQGLEQYF	TGTGCCACTTCACAGGGCCTTGAGCAGTACTTC
NA	TRBV6-2/TRBV6-3	TRBJ2-1	few	CASSYSRLGDEQFF	TGTGCCAGCAGTTACTCGCGGCTAGGCGATGAGCAGTTCTTC
NA	TRBV5-1	TRBJ2-3	few	CATTRGARTDTQYF	TGCGCCACTACCAGGGGGGCGCGCACAGATACGCAGTATTTT
NA	TRBV4-3	TRBJ2-1	few	CASSQEDGRSYNEQFF	TGCGCCAGCAGCCAAGAAGACGGGCGCTCCTACAATGAGCAGTTCTTC
NA	TRBV4-3	TRBJ2-7	many	CASSPRAASSYEQYF	TGCGCCAGCAGTCCTAGGGCAGCCAGCTCCTACGAGCAGTACTTC
NA	TRBV4-3	TRBJ1-6	many	CASSPQPPGDNSPLHF	TGCGCCAGCAGCCCCCAGCCCCCAGGGGATAATTCACCCCTCCACTTT
NA	TRBV5-1	TRBJ2-3	few	CASSGLGGGTDTQYF	TGCGCCAGCAGCGGCTTGGGGGGCGGCACAGATACGCAGTATTTT
TRBD2	TRBV5-1	TRBJ2-7	NA	CASSLAGGTEQYF	TGCGCCAGCAGCTTGGCCGGGGGGACCGAGCAGTACTTC
NA	TRBV3-1	TRBJ2-1	NA	CASSQFGGYSYNEQFF	TGTGCCAGCAGCCAATTCGGCGGCTACTCCTACAATGAGCAGTTCTTC
TRBD1	TRBV7-9	TRBJ1-4	few	CASGLGTGNEKLFF	TGTGCCAGCGGCCTCGGGACAGGGAATGAAAAACTGTTTTTT
NA	TRBV6-5	TRBJ1-1	many	CASSYSLNTEAFF	TGTGCCAGCAGTTACTCGCTGAACACTGAAGCTTTCTTT
NA	TRBV20-1	TRBJ1-4	NA	CSARAGLGLKNEKLFF	TGCAGTGCTAGGGCCGGATTGGGGCTTAAGAATGAAAAACTGTTTTTT
NA	TRBV6-1	TRBJ2-7	NA	CASSENQASYEQYF	TGTGCCAGCAGTGAAAATCAGGCATCCTACGAGCAGTACTTC
NA	TRBV27	TRBJ2-7	many	CASSSFVSYEQYF	TGTGCCAGCAGTTCCTTTGTTTCCTACGAGCAGTACTTC
NA	TRBV29-1	TRBJ2-2	many	CSVESWDTDTGELFF	TGCAGCGTTGAGTCTTGGGACACCGACACCGGGGAGCTGTTTTTT
TRBD1	TRBV6-5	TRBJ2-7	many	CASSNRDRVHEQYF	TGTGCCAGCAGCAACCGGGACAGGGTTCACGAGCAGTACTTC
NA	TRBV5-1	TRBJ2-7	few	CASSLGVGTETYEQYF	TGCGCCAGCAGCTTGGGAGTAGGGACCGAAACCTACGAGCAGTACTTC
NA	TRBV10-3	TRBJ2-7	many	CAISEPGARSYEQYF	TGTGCCATCAGTGAACCGGGGGCCAGAAGCTACGAGCAGTACTTC
TRBD1	TRBV7-3	TRBJ2-3	NA	CASSLLGQGATDTQYF	TGTGCCAGCAGCTTATTGGGACAGGGGGCAACAGATACGCAGTATTTT
NA	TRBV7-2	TRBJ2-7	many	CASSQDRDEQYF	TGTGCCAGCAGCCAGGACAGAGACGAGCAGTACTTC
NA	TRBV7-3	TRBJ2-6	NA	CASSQVTGSARRANVLTF	TGTGCCAGCAGCCAGGTTACAGGTAGCGCTAGGAGGGCCAACGTCCTGACTTTC
NA	TRBV12-3/TRBV12-4	TRBJ2-2	once	CASTPLAGYTGELFF	TGTGCCAGCACCCCTCTGGCGGGATACACCGGGGAGCTGTTTTTT
NA	TRBV5-1	TRBJ2-3	many	CASSLLDRMGGSLSTDTQYF	TGCGCCAGCAGCCTGCTGGACCGTATGGGCGGTTCCCTATCCACAGATACGCAGTATTTT
NA	TRBV20-1	TRBJ2-2	NA	CSARDPHTNTGELFF	TGCAGTGCTAGAGATCCCCATACTAACACCGGGGAGCTGTTTTTT
TRBD2	TRBV20-1	TRBJ2-1	NA	CSAVPGTSGQGPFF	TGCAGTGCTGTGCCCGGGACTAGCGGCCAAGGGCCGTTCTTC
NA	TRBV11-2	TRBJ2-3	many	CASSLVGNTDTQYF	TGCGCCAGCAGCTTGGTTGGGAACACAGATACGCAGTATTTT
NA	TRBV18	TRBJ2-7	few	CASSPRFWGTSYEQYF	TGTGCCAGCTCACCAAGGTTCTGGGGGACCTCCTACGAGCAGTACTTC
TRBD2	TRBV9	TRBJ2-3	NA	CASSVGLARTDTQYF	TGTGCCAGCAGCGTAGGACTAGCGAGGACAGATACGCAGTATTTT
NA	TRBV5-4	TRBJ2-5	few	CASSLGVRVETQYF	TGTGCCAGCAGCTTGGGGGTCAGGGTAGAGACCCAGTACTTC
NA	TRBV12-3/TRBV12-4	TRBJ1-1	few	CASSEGPTGYTEAFF	TGTGCCAGCAGCGAGGGTCCAACAGGTTACACTGAAGCTTTCTTT